These T cell receptor beta chains were read from a single sample in a study of blood T cells in healthy people across ages. Via MiXCR, TCRdb re-called the 5' RACE reads, giving one row per CDR3 protein. The table has approximately 1.5 million distinct CDR3 sequences, about 32% seen once. Sequencing was carried out using blood. The receptor set was obtained from a woman in her 30s in good health. Both conserved end residues are part of each CDR3. D genes are given only for firm matches. For some rows the clone size is stated as once, few or many, or as a class when expanded; others skip it.

v_call	j_call	d_call	clone_size	cdr3_nt	cdr3_aa
TRBV13	TRBJ1-1	-	-	TGTGCCAGCAGCCCGGGGGGACACCCGAACACTGAAGCTTTCTTT	CASSPGGHPNTEAFF
TRBV13	TRBJ1-6	-	-	TGTGCCAGCAGCTTGAAACAAGTCAGGGCTGTTGAGCTACCCCGCCACTTT	CASSLKQVRAVELPRHF
TRBV6-6	TRBJ1-2	-	few	TGTGCCAGCAGTTCCAGGACACAGCATTTCTCTGGCTACACCTTC	CASSSRTQHFSGYTF
TRBV20-1	TRBJ2-5	TRBD2	-	TGCAGTGCTCCGTCGAGCGGGGGCCCCGCGGAGACCCAGTACTTC	CSAPSSGGPAETQYF
TRBV5-1	TRBJ2-1	TRBD2	-	TGCGCCAGCAGTCTCCTCGGGACTAGCGTCCACAATGAGCAGTTCTTC	CASSLLGTSVHNEQFF
TRBV6-1	TRBJ1-2	-	-	TGTGCCAGCAGTGCCGAACGGGGCCTCCGAAGGGACTATGGCTACACCTTC	CASSAERGLRRDYGYTF
TRBV4-1	TRBJ2-7	-	many	TGCGCCAGCAGCCAACCTGGTCGAGGGTTCGGTCGGTACTTC	CASSQPGRGFGRYF
TRBV29-1	TRBJ2-1	TRBD2	few	TGCAGCGTGCGACTAGCGGGAGTTCGGTGGGATGAGCAGTTCTTC	CSVRLAGVRWDEQFF
TRBV18	TRBJ2-7	TRBD1	-	TGTGCCAGCTCACCACCGGGACAGGACGACGAGCAGTACTTC	CASSPPGQDDEQYF
TRBV7-9	TRBJ1-2	-	-	TGTGCCAGCGCCCGCGGGACCTCTAACTATGGCTACACCTTC	CASARGTSNYGYTF
TRBV7-3	TRBJ2-1	-	few	TGTGCCAGCAGCAAGGGGTACAACCCCCATGAGCAGTTCTTC	CASSKGYNPHEQFF
TRBV12-5	TRBJ2-1	-	few	TGTGCTAGTGGTTTGCCGACAGGTAATGAGCAGTTCTTC	CASGLPTGNEQFF
TRBV2	TRBJ2-1	TRBD2	-	TGTGCCAGCACCCGGACTAGCTCTTTTGGGGGGAATGAGCAGTTCTTC	CASTRTSSFGGNEQFF
TRBV20-1	TRBJ2-1	-	many	TGCAGTGCTAGAGCCGTGGGGTCTTTTGAGCAGTTCTTC	CSARAVGSFEQFF
TRBV2	TRBJ2-4	TRBD2	-	TGTGCCAGCAGTGACGGGACTAGCGGAGCCAAAAACATTCAGTACTTC	CASSDGTSGAKNIQYF
TRBV18	TRBJ2-5	-	few	TGTGCCAGCTCACCCCAGCCCATCCAAGAGACCCAGTACTTC	CASSPQPIQETQYF
TRBV6-1	TRBJ2-5	TRBD2	-	TGTGCCAGCAGTGAGGGACTAGCGGGTGGGACCCAGTACTTC	CASSEGLAGGTQYF
TRBV6-1	TRBJ1-5	-	-	TGTGCCAGCAGTGAAAGTGGGGTGGGTCAGCCCCAGCATTTT	CASSESGVGQPQHF
TRBV6-6	TRBJ1-1	-	-	TGTGCCAGCAGTTCACGAGGGGTGACTGAAGCTTTCTTT	CASSSRGVTEAFF
TRBV6-2/TRBV6-3	TRBJ2-4	TRBD2	few	TGTGCCAGCAGTCTAGCGGGGGGGCCGGTGGACATTCAGTACTTC	CASSLAGGPVDIQYF
TRBV6-5	TRBJ2-1	-	few	TGTGCCAGCGGAGCCGTCGAGGGCTACAATGAGCAGTTCTTC	CASGAVEGYNEQFF
TRBV28	TRBJ2-7	TRBD2	few	TGTGCCAGCAATTACGCACAGTCTAGCGGGAATTACGAGCAGTACTTC	CASNYAQSSGNYEQYF
TRBV10-1	TRBJ2-3	-	few	TGCGCCAGCCAACCTAGCGCCAGCACAGATACGCAGTATTTT	CASQPSASTDTQYF
TRBV11-2	TRBJ1-2	-	few	TGTGCCAGCAGCTTGACAGGCCCAAACTATGGCTACACCTTC	CASSLTGPNYGYTF
TRBV7-9	TRBJ2-3	TRBD2	-	TGTGCCAGCAGTTCCCTCGGTCTAGCGGGAGGTGTTACGCAGTATTTT	CASSSLGLAGGVTQYF
TRBV20-1	TRBJ1-2	-	few	TGCAGTGCTACGCCCAATCGTAGTGGCTACACCTTC	CSATPNRSGYTF
TRBV5-1	TRBJ2-7	-	-	TGCGCCAGCAGCTTGAGTAGTCGGAGCGAGCAGTACTTC	CASSLSSRSEQYF
TRBV5-1	TRBJ2-3	-	-	TGCGCCAGCAGCTGGGCAGGGGCGAGAGATACGCAGTATTTT	CASSWAGARDTQYF
TRBV7-9	TRBJ2-2	TRBD1	-	TGTGCCAGCACTGGAGACAGGGGGGGCACCGGGGAGCTGTTTTTT	CASTGDRGGTGELFF
TRBV9	TRBJ2-2	TRBD2	-	TGTGCCAGCAGCGAACTGTCGGGGGGGCCCGGCACCGGGGAGCTGTTTTTT	CASSELSGGPGTGELFF
TRBV5-1	TRBJ2-2	TRBD1	few	TGCGCCAGCAGCATAAGACAGGGGAACACCGGGGAGCTGTTTTTT	CASSIRQGNTGELFF
TRBV9	TRBJ2-7	-	-	TGTGCCAGCAGCGTAATTCGACTCCCATCCTACGAGCAGTACTTC	CASSVIRLPSYEQYF
TRBV5-1	TRBJ2-2	TRBD2	few	TGCGCCAGCGGGACTAGCGGACCCCCCGGGGAGCTGTTTTTT	CASGTSGPPGELFF
TRBV6-6	TRBJ2-1	TRBD1	few	TGTGCCAGCAGTGCCCAGGGGGCACGCTTCAATGAGCAGTTCTTC	CASSAQGARFNEQFF
TRBV29-1	TRBJ2-3	-	many	TGCAGCGTTGAGTTAGGGTCCACAGATACGCAGTATTTT	CSVELGSTDTQYF
TRBV27	TRBJ2-3	-	many	TGTGCCAGCAGTCCCCTAGCGACCCCCTCTACGCAGTATTTT	CASSPLATPSTQYF
TRBV6-6	TRBJ2-1	-	-	TGTGCCAGCAGTTACTCGGACCGCTCCTACAATGAGCAGTTCTTC	CASSYSDRSYNEQFF
TRBV4-2	TRBJ1-4	-	-	TGTGCCAGCAGCCAAGAAGAGGGACGGAAGGGTGAAAAACTGTTTTTT	CASSQEEGRKGEKLFF
TRBV20-1	TRBJ2-4	TRBD2	-	TGCAGTGCCAGTGGGGCTAGCGGGAGGGGGAAAAACATTCAGTACTTC	CSASGASGRGKNIQYF
TRBV20-1	TRBJ2-1	-	few	TGCAGTGCTAGAGATGGGCGGGACCCCAATGAGCAGTTCTTC	CSARDGRDPNEQFF
TRBV29-1	TRBJ2-1	TRBD1	-	TGCAGCGTTGAGGGGGAACCCAGGGGGACCTACAATGAGCAGTTCTTC	CSVEGEPRGTYNEQFF
TRBV20-1	TRBJ2-5	-	-	TGCAGTGCTAGCCGCGGGAACCCCGGGGGGACCCAGTACTTC	CSASRGNPGGTQYF
TRBV20-1	TRBJ2-7	TRBD1	-	TGCAGTGCTAAGGGGGCTTATCTCTACGAGCAGTACTTC	CSAKGAYLYEQYF
TRBV29-1	TRBJ1-2	-	few	TGCAGCGTCCACCTCGGGGCCGGCTATGGCTACACCTTC	CSVHLGAGYGYTF
TRBV14	TRBJ1-1	TRBD1	few	TGTGCCAGCAGCCATCTTACCACGACAGGGACTGAAGCTTTCTTT	CASSHLTTTGTEAFF
TRBV7-9	TRBJ1-2	-	-	TGTGCCAGCAGCTTGGATGCTAAGGGCTACACCTTC	CASSLDAKGYTF
TRBV6-1	TRBJ2-7	-	-	TGTGCCAGCAGTGAAGGGGGACCGAGGCAGGGCGAGCAGTACTTC	CASSEGGPRQGEQYF
TRBV12-3/TRBV12-4	TRBJ1-2	-	-	TGTGCCAGCAGTTTAGCCATCAAGTGGGACTATGGCTACACCTTC	CASSLAIKWDYGYTF
TRBV27	TRBJ2-3	-	-	TGTGCCAGCAGTGGGAGCAGTAGGAGCACAGATACGCAGTATTTT	CASSGSSRSTDTQYF
TRBV27	TRBJ2-1	TRBD1	-	TGTGCCAGCTCCGTCGGGACAGGGGTGAACAATGAGCAGTTCTTC	CASSVGTGVNNEQFF
TRBV7-2	TRBJ2-7	-	few	TGTGCCAGCAGCCCCAGGGGGGACAGACAGAACAGATACGAGCAGTACTTC	CASSPRGDRQNRYEQYF
TRBV24-1	TRBJ2-5	-	few	TGTGCCACCAGTGATATTAGAGGGACGAGCCAAGAGACCCAGTACTTC	CATSDIRGTSQETQYF
TRBV14	TRBJ2-5	-	-	TGTGCCAGCAGCCAAGTCAAGGGATTGGGCCAAGAGACCCAGTACTTC	CASSQVKGLGQETQYF
TRBV10-3	TRBJ1-3	-	few	TGTGCCATCAGGAACCAGGAGAACGCAAACACCATATATTTT	CAIRNQENANTIYF
TRBV4-1	TRBJ1-2	-	few	TGCGCCAGCAGCCAAGATCCATCCCTTAACTATGGCTACACCTTC	CASSQDPSLNYGYTF